The rows below give T cell receptor beta chains drawn from one sample of a study of blood T cell repertoires in COVID-19. The protocol was immunoSEQ multiplex PCR, while the TCRdb copy is restricted to in-frame clones and leaves out a portion. The table includes 30,000 to 45,000 clones, 85% to 90% detected once. Sequenced: peripheral blood. The source of these receptors is a man aged 65 to 79 with acute or convalescent COVID-19. CDR3s include the opening cysteine and the closing phenylalanine or tryptophan. The D gene is left open where the match is weak. Part of the rows lack a size; the others show once, few, many or a class for expanded clones.

size,D,V,J,DNA,CDR3
-,-,TRBV6-6,TRBJ1-2,TGTGCCAGCAGTTACGGCTCTATCACCAGGTCTGGCTACACCTTC,CASSYGSITRSGYTF
-,-,TRBV11-1,TRBJ2-2,TGTGCCAGCAGCTTAGGGAAACAGGGGAACACCGGGGAGCTGTTTTTT,CASSLGKQGNTGELFF
-,TRBD1,TRBV25-1,TRBJ2-7,TGTGCCAGCAGTGAAACAGGGGGCCTGTACTTC,CASSETGGLYF
-,-,TRBV2,TRBJ2-7,TGTGCCAGCAGTGCCTCCCGCGGGTCCGCCGAGCAGTACTTC,CASSASRGSAEQYF
-,-,TRBV6-2/TRBV6-3,TRBJ1-3,TGTGCCAGCAGCGTCGCGGTTTCTGGAAACACCATATATTTT,CASSVAVSGNTIYF
-,TRBD1,TRBV7-6,TRBJ1-1,TGTGCCAGCAGCTCCCCGAGACAGGGGGAGAACACTGAAGCTTTCTTT,CASSSPRQGENTEAFF
few,-,TRBV6-5,TRBJ2-7,TGTGCCAGCATCCAACAGGGCGGGGGTATCTACGAGCAGTACTTC,CASIQQGGGIYEQYF
once,-,TRBV5-1,TRBJ2-2,TGCGCCAGCAGCTTCTTTGACAAAGTCGACACCGGGGAGCTGTTTTTT,CASSFFDKVDTGELFF
few,-,TRBV5-6,TRBJ1-6,TGTGCCAGCAGCGCCCCTAATACGAATTCACCCCTCCACTTT,CASSAPNTNSPLHF
-,TRBD1,TRBV19,TRBJ1-2,TGTGCCAGTAGTCTCGGGACAGGGTTCGGTGGCTACACCTTC,CASSLGTGFGGYTF
few,TRBD1,TRBV6-2/TRBV6-3,TRBJ1-4,TGTGCCAGCATTTACTTACGGGACAGGGGGATCGTAAGAGAAAAACTGTTTTTT,CASIYLRDRGIVREKLFF
once,-,TRBV6-6,TRBJ2-1,TGTGCCAGCAGTTACTCTTCAGGGACCTACAATGAGCAGTTCTTC,CASSYSSGTYNEQFF
-,-,TRBV5-1,TRBJ2-7,TGCGCCAGCAGCTTGGGGACACACTCCTACGAGCAGTACTTC,CASSLGTHSYEQYF
once,TRBD2,TRBV20-1,TRBJ2-5,TGCAGTGCTAGTACGCCTGGGGGGGAAGAGACCCAGTACTTC,CSASTPGGEETQYF
-,TRBD1,TRBV5-1,TRBJ2-7,TGCGCCAGCAGCTTGCCCACACCGGGACAGGAGAACTACGAGCAGTACTTC,CASSLPTPGQENYEQYF
-,-,TRBV11-2,TRBJ2-3,TGTGCCAGCAGCTTAGATCGGTCTAGCGGCACAGATACGCAGTATTTT,CASSLDRSSGTDTQYF
-,-,TRBV7-6,TRBJ2-5,TGTGCCAGCAGCCAAACAAAAGAAGAGACCCAGTACTTC,CASSQTKEETQYF
-,TRBD1,TRBV5-1,TRBJ2-5,TGCGCCAGCAGCTTGGGATTCGGGACAGGGAGGGAAGAGACCCAGTACTTC,CASSLGFGTGREETQYF
-,TRBD1,TRBV28,TRBJ2-7,TGTGCCAGCAGTGCCCGACAGGGGAGTGGGACCTACGAGCAGTACTTC,CASSARQGSGTYEQYF
few,-,TRBV7-3,TRBJ2-1,TGTGCCAGCAGCCGACCCGAGGGACAATCCAATGAGCAGTTCTTC,CASSRPEGQSNEQFF
-,TRBD1,TRBV28,TRBJ2-3,TGTGCCAGCAGCCCACCGGGACAGGGAACAGATACGCAGTATTTT,CASSPPGQGTDTQYF
-,-,TRBV9,TRBJ2-2,TGTGCCAGCAGCGTAGACGGGATGACCGGGGAGCTGTTTTTT,CASSVDGMTGELFF
-,-,TRBV5-4,TRBJ2-7,TGTGCCAGCAGCTTGGACGGCTTCGGGAACGAGCAGTACTTC,CASSLDGFGNEQYF
-,-,TRBV6-6,TRBJ2-4,TGTGCCAGCGAAGGCGGTGGAAACATTCAGTACTTC,CASEGGGNIQYF
-,-,TRBV7-2,TRBJ2-5,TGTGCCAGCAGCTTAGCCCACTTACAGGGGGGGCAAGAGACCCAGTACTTC,CASSLAHLQGGQETQYF
-,TRBD2,TRBV7-9,TRBJ2-7,TGTGCCAGCAGCTTAGCCCAGGACAGCGGGAGGGCCTTGCAGTACTTC,CASSLAQDSGRALQYF
-,-,TRBV6-5,TRBJ2-7,TGTGCCAGCAGGAAGGGGCACAACTCCTACGAGCAGTACTTC,CASRKGHNSYEQYF
once,-,TRBV19,TRBJ1-1,TGTGCCAGCCGGGTTTACACTGAAGCTTTCTTT,CASRVYTEAFF
once,-,TRBV2,TRBJ2-5,TGTGCCAGCGGGTCTGGAGTAGAGACCCAGTACTTC,CASGSGVETQYF
-,-,TRBV4-3,TRBJ2-1,TGCGCCAGCAGCCAAGATCCCCCAGCTAGCTCCTACAATGAGCAGTTCTTC,CASSQDPPASSYNEQFF
-,TRBD1,TRBV7-3,TRBJ1-1,TGTGCCAGCAGGTTAGGACAGGCCAACACTGAAGCTTTCTTT,CASRLGQANTEAFF
-,-,TRBV7-2,TRBJ1-1,TGTGCCAGCAGCATTCGTGACATGACCGAAGCTTTCTTT,CASSIRDMTEAFF
-,-,TRBV6-5,TRBJ1-1,TGTGCCAGCAGTTCAAACAGGGTTCCCACTGAAGCTTTCTTT,CASSSNRVPTEAFF
-,-,TRBV2,TRBJ1-5,TGTGCCAGCAGTAGTACAGGGAATCAGCCCCAGCATTTT,CASSSTGNQPQHF
-,-,TRBV5-1,TRBJ2-5,TGCGCCAGCAGCTTGGACACCGGGACCCAATGGGGGGCCCAGTACTTC,CASSLDTGTQWGAQYF
-,-,TRBV7-3,TRBJ1-1,TGTGCCAGCAGCGGCGGGGGGCACACTGAAGCTTTCTTT,CASSGGGHTEAFF
-,-,TRBV7-9,TRBJ1-2,TGTGCCAGCAGGGAATCAGGAGGCCAGGGCTACACCTTC,CASRESGGQGYTF
-,-,TRBV13,TRBJ1-2,TGTGCCAGCAGCTTAGGCGTGGGAGCCTGGGGCTACACCTTC,CASSLGVGAWGYTF
-,-,TRBV2,TRBJ1-1,TGTGCCAGCAGTGAAAATATGGGAGGTCGCGCTGAAGCTTTCTTT,CASSENMGGRAEAFF
-,-,TRBV6-5,TRBJ1-2,TGTGCCAGCAGTTACGGCTCGCGCAGGGGTGGCTACACCTTC,CASSYGSRRGGYTF
-,TRBD2,TRBV18,TRBJ2-1,TGTGCCAGCTCACCCATGTACACGGGGGGGACTGAGCAGTTCTTC,CASSPMYTGGTEQFF
-,-,TRBV5-1,TRBJ2-6,TGCGCCAGCAGCTTCTCCCCTGGGGCCAACGTCCTGACTTTC,CASSFSPGANVLTF
-,TRBD1,TRBV7-2,TRBJ2-1,TGTGCCAGCAGCCCGAGACAGGGTTTGTACAATGAGCAGTTCTTC,CASSPRQGLYNEQFF
-,-,TRBV7-2,TRBJ2-3,TGTGCCAGCAGCTTAGCGGGCGGGTGGGGGCCAGATACGCAGTATTTT,CASSLAGGWGPDTQYF
-,TRBD1,TRBV5-1,TRBJ1-2,TGCGCCAGCAGCCCCGACGGACAGGGAAACTATGGCTACACCTTC,CASSPDGQGNYGYTF